What follows is one TCR beta chain and its context. Antigen unknown. Sequenced by immunoSEQ multiplex PCR; TCRdb stores in-frame clones only, minus some. The profile shows roughly 9,000 clones, roughly 23% of them singletons. The sample comes from a study of sequential checkpoint blockade in melanoma. In the study overall: Matched biopsies came pretreatment and at week 13 for some 22 patients.

Overall study findings and caveats: T-cell fraction and clonality followed PD-L1 and CD8+ counts, not mutational load.

CDR3 size: 15 residues. The J segment lost 4 bases and the V segment lost 6 bases, leaving 11 bases of the junction unmatched. Treatment here: randomized to nivolumab then ipilimumab (arm A) or the reverse (arm B). The V call is TRBV23-1, the J call TRBJ2-5, with 7 bases fitting TRBD2. TRBV23-1 is an ORF, with its function uncertain. The TCR comes from a human donor with melanoma. Sequencing used tumor tissue (inferred from file names), obtained from a patient given nivolumab and ipilimumab in sequence. The CDR3 spells CASSDYPSGGETQYF. CDR3 in DNA: TGCGCCAGCAGCGATTACCCTTCGGGGGGAGAGACCCAGTACTTC.